This T cell receptor (beta chain) was documented in a study of cytomegalovirus exposure and HLA in healthy donors. Study-wide results and caveats: Sequencing depth roughly uniform across donors was assumed in presence/absence analyses. Researchers counted around 180 TCR beta chains as cytomegalovirus-associated. A later analysis linked a missense variant in DCLRE1C to the trimming of TCR beta V and J genes.

Concerning this clone: Its antigen is unidentified.

The PCR ran on 60 Vbeta and 13 Jbeta primers. Data came from immunoSEQ multiplex PCR; TCRdb stores just in-frame clones and leaves some out. The sample carries fewer than 140,000 clones, about 75% recorded once. V was pared by 5 bases and J by 4 bases, with 11 bases between. Germline lookup yields CDR1 WSHSY and CDR2 SAAADI. The CDR3 covers 14 residues. Although they were nominally healthy when sampled, donors likely had unrecorded immune exposures. The receptor was derived from a male donor in good health and CMV-seropositive. The rearrangement uses TRBV10-2 and TRBJ2-2; the D gene is possibly TRBD1 (5 bases). Sequenced material: PBMCs. CDR3 protein: CASSPQGFTGELFF. Here the CDR3 DNA reads TGCGCCAGCAGTCCTCAGGGATTCACCGGGGAGCTGTTTTTT.